This T cell receptor beta chain was sequenced in a study of cytomegalovirus exposure and HLA in healthy donors. Looking at the study overall: Counted in an early data release were about 85 million unique TCRs from HLA-typed donors. Overall study findings and caveats: Among the sequence variants, a highly shared cluster was likely an artifact of sequencing. Most subjects had HLA-A and HLA-B alleles reportedly predicted accurately by TCR beta sequences. Later findings reportedly placed an Asian-associated ancestry cluster below the approximately 670-donor mean for N-insertions.

PCR amplification relied on 60 Vbeta primers (plus 13 Jbeta primers). TCRdb's table, derived via immunoSEQ multiplex PCR, lists solely in-frame clones and lacks some. In the table there are roughly 99,000 clones, roughly 79% of which are singletons. A remark on this clone: Its antigen is still unknown.

CDR1 is SGHNT, CDR2 YENEEA, per germline. The CDR3 sequence is 13 residues long. V was clipped by 5 bases and J by 12 bases, with 17 bases between them. Specimen: PBMCs. This chain uses TRBV11-3 with TRBJ2-1; no firm D call. This sequence originates from a woman aged 40 to 50 in good health and CMV-seronegative. CDR3 nucleotide sequence: TGTGCCAGCAGCACAGTCCACGGTTTAGGGCAGTTCTTC. This gives the protein CASSTVHGLGQFF.